Listed below are T cell receptor beta chains from one sample, sequenced in a study of control samples from healthy donors and cancer patients. Here immunoSEQ multiplex PCR was the method, and the copy in TCRdb shows in-frame clones only, minus some. The top ten hold 3.5% to 4.5% of the sample, which has 110,000 or so clones, around nine tenths seen once. Source material: blood. The receptors derive from a human donor in good health. The donor label of this sample is uncertain. Each CDR3 is given with its conserved first and last residue. Fields, in order: J gene, clone size, D gene, V gene, CDR3 protein, CDR3 DNA. D genes are given only for firm matches. Clone size, where shown, is once, few, many, or a class for clones that have expanded.

>TRBJ1-1|.|TRBD1|TRBV6-6
CASSPQGTGTTEAFF
TGTGCCAGCAGTCCACAGGGGACGGGGACCACTGAAGCTTTCTTT
>TRBJ2-2|.|TRBD1|TRBV5-1
CASSQDRGTGELFF
TGCGCCAGCAGCCAGGACAGGGGCACCGGGGAGCTGTTTTTT
>TRBJ2-5|once|TRBD1|TRBV19
CASSLGTDPGETQYF
TGTGCCAGTAGTCTAGGGACAGACCCCGGGGAGACCCAGTACTTC
>TRBJ2-3|.|.|TRBV6-6
CASSPYQGDTDTQYF
TGTGCCAGCAGCCCATACCAGGGAGACACAGATACGCAGTATTTT
>TRBJ1-3|.|.|TRBV19
CASSRGAVNSGNTIYF
TGTGCCAGTAGTCGCGGGGCAGTAAACTCTGGAAACACCATATATTTT
>TRBJ2-7|.|.|TRBV2
CASSENSNRVLYEQYF
TGTGCCAGCAGTGAAAATTCCAACAGGGTGCTATACGAGCAGTACTTC
>TRBJ1-6|.|.|TRBV3-1/TRBV3-2
CASSQGSYCPFLNSPLHF
TGTGCCAGCAGCCAAGGGTCGTACTGTCCATTTCTTAATTCACCCCTCCACTTT
>TRBJ1-6|large|TRBD1|TRBV6-1
CASSEETGPSPLHF
TGTGCCAGCAGTGAAGAGACAGGGCCCTCACCCCTCCACTTT
>TRBJ1-1|.|TRBD1|TRBV2
CASRVVGGDTEAFF
TGTGCCAGCAGAGTAGTAGGGGGCGACACTGAAGCTTTCTTT
>TRBJ1-1|.|TRBD1|TRBV12-3/TRBV12-4
CASSSGQAIEAFF
TGTGCCAGCAGTTCGGGACAGGCGATTGAAGCTTTCTTT
>TRBJ1-1|.|.|TRBV7-9
CATEGYMNTEAFF
TGTGCTACGGAGGGTTACATGAACACTGAAGCTTTCTTT
>TRBJ2-7|.|.|TRBV7-6
CASSLAVVGEQYF
TGTGCCAGCAGCTTAGCGGTTGTGGGCGAGCAGTACTTC
>TRBJ1-2|.|.|TRBV28
CAIRDHYGYTF
TGTGCCATCAGGGACCACTATGGCTACACCTTC
>TRBJ2-7|.|TRBD2|TRBV5-4
CASSLVASGEYEQYF
TGTGCCAGCAGCTTGGTGGCTAGCGGTGAATACGAGCAGTACTTC
>TRBJ1-1|.|.|TRBV5-4
CASSLAQATEAFF
TGTGCCAGCAGCTTGGCCCAGGCCACTGAAGCTTTCTTT
>TRBJ2-1|.|TRBD1|TRBV2
CASRDRGRHNEQFF
TGTGCCAGTCGGGACAGGGGGCGACACAATGAGCAGTTCTTC
>TRBJ2-1|.|.|TRBV7-2
CASSLGLVEQFF
TGTGCCAGCAGCTTAGGGCTAGTTGAGCAGTTCTTC